One and the same sample provided the 20 T cell receptor beta chains below, sequenced in a study of molecular identifiers for immune sequencing clone quantification. MiXCR was run by TCRdb on the PCR reads, yielding one entry per CDR3 protein. This table holds about 510,000 distinct CDR3 sequences, about 25% found once. Source material: naive CD8+ T cells from blood, with Jurkat cell RNA spiked in. Documented subset: FACS-sorted CD8+CD4-CCR7+CD45RA+ naive T cells. The receptor source for this set is a human donor in good health. Some libraries in this study had Jurkat cell RNA spiked in.

This clonotype came up many times. The V and J genes are TRBV19 and TRBJ2-7, with TRBD1 matching 10 bases. J gave up 5 bases and V 7 bases, and 8 bases lay outside the gene matches. Germline V lookup: CDR1 LNHDA, CDR2 SQIVND (reference sequence). This CDR3 is built from 14 residues. CDR3 region: CASNPGQGPHEQYF. For the CDR3, the DNA is TGTGCCAGTAACCCGGGACAGGGGCCCCACGAGCAGTACTTC.

The genes are TRBV28 and TRBJ2-7; D not resolved. CDR1 is MDHEN, CDR2 SYDVKM, per germline. V lost 6 bases, J lost 2 bases, and 14 bases lay in between. The CDR3 has 14 amino acids. For the CDR3, the DNA is TGTGCCAGCAGCCACCTGGTGCAAACCTACGAGCAGTACTTC. Protein sequence: CASSHLVQTYEQYF.

At least ten counts were recorded for this clonotype. The J gene is TRBJ2-3, the V gene TRBV2, with 7 bases lining up with TRBD2. V lost 2 bases to trimming and J lost 4 bases; unmatched junction nucleotides: 9. Germline assignment: CDR1 SNHLY and CDR2 FYNNEI. The CDR3 has 16 amino acids. The CDR3 region has the DNA TGTGCCAGCAGTGAATGGGAGGGAGAGGGCCCAGATACGCAGTATTTT. This translates into CASSEWEGEGPDTQYF.

Points on this clonotype: It is likely a read error, because the conserved phenylalanine at the end of the CDR3 is missing. The CDR3 loop reads CSAWGQFNTEAFL. For the CDR3, the DNA is TGCAGTGCTTGGGGACAGTTCAACACTGAAGCTTTCTTA. The rearrangement uses TRBV20-1 and TRBJ1-1; 7 nucleotides match TRBD1. J was trimmed by 2 bases and V by 5 bases; bases with no gene match: 5. This CDR3 comprises 13 residues. The germline CDR1 and CDR2 sequences are DFQATT and SNEGSKA (reference sequence).

This clonotype was recorded many times. The V and J genes are TRBV6-2 or TRBV6-3 and TRBJ1-1, with D uncertain. V was cut by 2 bases and J by 4 bases, with 14 bases left in between. The V gene's germline CDR1 is MNHEY and CDR2 SVGEGT. CDR3 length: 15 amino acids. CDR3 DNA: TGTGCCAGCAGTTACCACCCAACGGGCTCCACTGAAGCTTTCTTT. It codes for CASSYHPTGSTEAFF.

This clonotype has ten or more counts. This sequence joins TRBV7-6 and TRBJ1-4; TRBD1 matches 8 bases. Germline-derived CDR1 and CDR2 are SGHVS and FNYEAQ. This CDR3 has 15 amino acids. V was clipped by 6 bases and J by 7 bases; unmatched bases: 10. CDR3 coding DNA: TGTGCCAGCAGTTTTACAGGGGGATCTAGTGAAAAACTGTTTTTT. Protein product: CASSFTGGSSEKLFF.

Details on this clonotype: The junction and the germline gene differ at one end; a read error may be behind it. CDR3 in DNA: TGTGCTAGCAGCTTCCTGACAGGGGCCGTACAAGAGACCCAGTACTTC. Translating it yields CASSFLTGAVQETQYF. J is TRBJ2-5 and V is TRBV11-2; 8 bases are shared with TRBD1. The CDR3 has 16 residues. CDR1 and CDR2 (germline): SGHAT, FQNNGV. The whole variable domain, remainder taken from reference TRBV11-2 and TRBJ2-5, is EAGVAQSPRYKIIEKRQSVAFWCNPISGHATLYWYQQILGQGPKLLIQFQNNGVVDDSQLPKDRFSAERLKGVDSTLKIQPAKLEDSAVYLCASSFLTGAVQETQYFGPGTRLLVL.

This clonotype was seen ten or more times. The chain links TRBV20-1 to TRBJ2-5; a possible D gene is TRBD2 (5 bases). CDR1 is DFQATT, CDR2 SNEGSKA, per germline (reference sequence). V gave up 3 bases and J gave up 7 bases, with 12 bases separating them. This CDR3 is 12 amino acids long. The CDR3 nucleotides read TGCAGTGCTAGGAGCTCGGGGTTGACCCAGTACTTC. It yields the protein CSARSSGLTQYF.

The sample holds many counts of this clonotype. V usage is TRBV6-6 and J usage is TRBJ2-3; no firm D call. The V and J ends lost 5 bases and 2 bases respectively, with 14 bases between them. This CDR3 region has 15 residues. CDR1 MNHNY and CDR2 SVGAGI come from the germline V gene (reference sequence). The CDR3 loop is CASSILLGPTDTQYF. DNA of the CDR3: TGTGCCAGCAGTATTCTGTTGGGTCCCACAGATACGCAGTATTTT.

This clonotype was detected only a few times. The CDR3 loop reads CATPPRGLQPQHF. The CDR3 DNA is TGTGCCACCCCCCCCAGGGGGCTTCAGCCCCAGCATTTT. The V and J genes are TRBV27 and TRBJ1-5, with 8 positions matching TRBD1. CDR3 length equals 13 residues. Germline V CDR1 and CDR2: MNHEY, SMNVEV (reference sequence). V was pared by 10 bases and J by 6 bases, with 8 bases of the junction left unmatched.

With respect to this clonotype: This may come from a read error, since a much larger clone is one base off. This chain joins TRBV5-6 and TRBJ1-5, with D perhaps matching TRBD1 (5 bases). V lost 3 bases to trimming and J lost 6 bases, with 10 bases between them. CDR3 length equals 13 residues. Germline V gene lookup returns CDR1 SGHDT and CDR2 YYEEEE. The CDR3, as DNA: TGTGCCAGCAGCTGGGGGTGGGTTCAGCCCCAGCATTTT. Its protein is CASSWGWVQPQHF.

This clonotype was observed a handful of times. The chain links TRBV28 to TRBJ2-7, with D possibly being TRBD1 (6 bases). Germline V gives CDR1 MDHEN, CDR2 SYDVKM. The CDR3 has 14 amino acids. The V gene lost 2 bases and the J gene lost 1 base, with 9 bases spanning the gap. This CDR3 is CASSLTGKSYEQYF. The CDR3 DNA sequence: TGTGCCAGCAGTTTAACAGGGAAGTCCTACGAGCAGTACTTC.

The chain uses TRBV9 and TRBJ2-7; TRBD2 is a possible D gene (5 bases). The CDR3 has 15 residues. The germline CDR1 and CDR2 sequences are SGDLS and YYNGEE. The V gene lost 4 bases and the J gene lost 0 bases, with 14 bases spanning the gap. In DNA form, the CDR3 reads TGTGCCAGCAGCTCCTCGACGGGGAGCTCCTACGAGCAGTACTTC. This translates into CASSSSTGSSYEQYF.

This clonotype was picked up a small number of times. The CDR3 protein is CASKPQGLNTEAFF. DNA for the CDR3: TGTGCCAGCAAGCCACAGGGCTTGAACACTGAAGCTTTCTTT. The V and J genes are TRBV27 and TRBJ1-1; TRBD1 might be the D (6 bases). CDR1 and CDR2 from the germline V gene are MNHEY and SMNVEV (reference sequence). CDR3 length: 14 amino acids. V shed 7 bases and J shed 0 bases, with 12 bases lying between them.

This clonotype was counted many times. The chain carries TRBV6-5 and TRBJ2-1; 9 nucleotides agree with TRBD1. Germline V gives CDR1 MNHEY, CDR2 SVGAGI. V gave up 0 bases and J gave up 7 bases; unmatched junction bases: 4. The CDR3 extends over 15 amino acids. The CDR3 loop reads CASSYSWDRVNEQFF. In DNA form, the CDR3 reads TGTGCCAGCAGTTACTCATGGGACAGGGTGAATGAGCAGTTCTTC.

This clonotype was recorded at least ten times. The chain carries TRBV29-1 and TRBJ2-7; a weak D match, TRBD2 (6 bases). This CDR3 is built from 12 residues. Germline assignment: CDR1 SQVTM and CDR2 ANQGSEA. Trimming left V 4 bases short and J 9 bases short, with 16 bases between. The CDR3 spells CSVVQLEGGQYF. In DNA, the CDR3 is TGCAGCGTTGTACAGCTGGAGGGCGGGCAGTACTTC.

This clonotype was counted only a few times. V usage is TRBV7-2 and J usage is TRBJ2-1; tentative D call: TRBD1 (6 bases). CDR3 size: 15 residues. Between the trimmed V and J ends, which lost 1 base and 4 bases, there was a span of 11 bases. CDR1 and CDR2 from the germline V gene are SGHTA and FQGNSA. The CDR3 is CASSLVLGGYNEQFF. DNA for the CDR3: TGTGCCAGCAGCTTAGTGTTAGGGGGATACAATGAGCAGTTCTTC.

A few counts support this clonotype. V gene TRBV29-1 combines with J gene TRBJ2-7; 7 nucleotides match TRBD1. CDR3 size: 13 residues. CDR1 is SQVTM, CDR2 ANQGSEA, per germline. V trimming: 4 bases; J trimming: 5 bases; junction bases outside the gene matches: 8. In nucleotides, the CDR3 is TGCAGCGTTGGCGAGGGGGCGGAAAACGAGCAGTACTTC. It specifies CSVGEGAENEQYF.

Comment on this clonotype: This may come from a read error, since a much larger clone is one base off. The chain recombines TRBV4-2 with TRBJ2-7, with D perhaps matching TRBD2 (6 bases). Germline assignment: CDR1 LGHNA and CDR2 YNFKEQ. The CDR3 contains 13 residues. The CDR3 DNA is TGTGCCAGCAGCCCGGGACTTAACTACAAGCAGTACTTC. Translation: CASSPGLNYKQYF.

For this clonotype: A junction boundary mismatches the germline segment, possibly from a read error. The chain has TRBV27 and TRBJ1-5, with D perhaps TRBD1 (5 bases). CDR1 is MNHEY, CDR2 SMNVEV, per germline (reference sequence). This CDR3 region has 14 residues. In DNA form, the CDR3 reads TGTGCCAGCAGCAACCGGGGCCTAAATCAGCCCCCGCATTTT. It codes for CASSNRGLNQPPHF.